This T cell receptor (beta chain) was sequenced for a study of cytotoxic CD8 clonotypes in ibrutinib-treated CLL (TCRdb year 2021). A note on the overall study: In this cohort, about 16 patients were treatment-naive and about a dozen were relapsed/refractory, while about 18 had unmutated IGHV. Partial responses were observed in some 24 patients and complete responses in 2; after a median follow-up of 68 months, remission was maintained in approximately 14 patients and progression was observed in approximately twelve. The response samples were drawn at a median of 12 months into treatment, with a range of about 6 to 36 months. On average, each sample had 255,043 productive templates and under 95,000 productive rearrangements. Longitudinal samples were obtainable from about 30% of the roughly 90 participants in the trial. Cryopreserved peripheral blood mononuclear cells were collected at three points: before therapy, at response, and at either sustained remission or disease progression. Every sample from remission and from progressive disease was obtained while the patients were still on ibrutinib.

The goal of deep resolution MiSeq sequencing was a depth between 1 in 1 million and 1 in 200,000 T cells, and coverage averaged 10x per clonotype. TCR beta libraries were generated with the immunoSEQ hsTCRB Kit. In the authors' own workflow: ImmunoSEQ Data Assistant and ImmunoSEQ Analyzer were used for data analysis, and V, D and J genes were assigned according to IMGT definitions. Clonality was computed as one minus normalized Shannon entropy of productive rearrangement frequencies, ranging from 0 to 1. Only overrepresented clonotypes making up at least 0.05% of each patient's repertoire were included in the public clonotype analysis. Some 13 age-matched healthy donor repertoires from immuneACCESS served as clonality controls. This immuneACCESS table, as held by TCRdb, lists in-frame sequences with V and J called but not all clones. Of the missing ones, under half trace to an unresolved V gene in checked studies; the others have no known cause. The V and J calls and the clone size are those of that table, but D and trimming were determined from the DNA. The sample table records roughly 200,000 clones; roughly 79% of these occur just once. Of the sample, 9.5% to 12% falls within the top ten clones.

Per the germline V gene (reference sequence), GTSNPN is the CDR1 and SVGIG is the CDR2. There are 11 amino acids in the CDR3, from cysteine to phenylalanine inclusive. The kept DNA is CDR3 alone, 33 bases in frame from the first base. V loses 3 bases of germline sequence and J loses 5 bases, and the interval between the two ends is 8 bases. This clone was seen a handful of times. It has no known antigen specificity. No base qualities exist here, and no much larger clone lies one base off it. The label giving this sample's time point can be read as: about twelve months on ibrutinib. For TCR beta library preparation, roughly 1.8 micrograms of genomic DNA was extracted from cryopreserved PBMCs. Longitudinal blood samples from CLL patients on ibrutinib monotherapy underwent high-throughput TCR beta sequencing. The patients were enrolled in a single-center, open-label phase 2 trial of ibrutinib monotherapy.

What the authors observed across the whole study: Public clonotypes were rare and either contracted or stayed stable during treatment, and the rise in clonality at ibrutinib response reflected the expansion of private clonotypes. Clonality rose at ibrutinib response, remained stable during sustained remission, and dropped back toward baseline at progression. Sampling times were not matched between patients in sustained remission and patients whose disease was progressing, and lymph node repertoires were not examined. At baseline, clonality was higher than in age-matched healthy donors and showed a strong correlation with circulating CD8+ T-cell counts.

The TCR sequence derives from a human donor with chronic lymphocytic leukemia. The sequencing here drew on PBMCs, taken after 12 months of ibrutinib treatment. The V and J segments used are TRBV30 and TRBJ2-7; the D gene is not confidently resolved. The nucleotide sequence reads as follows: TGTGCCTGGAGGCACCCAGACGAGCAGTACTTC. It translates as CAWRHPDEQYF.